These 30 T cell receptor beta chains were sequenced from one sample in a study of blood T cell repertoires in COVID-19. Using immunoSEQ multiplex PCR, the repertoire was profiled, and TCRdb retains in-frame clones only, with some absent. Among a few hundred thousand clones listed, 88% were seen once. The sample taken for sequencing was PBMCs or T cells enriched from blood (not recorded which). Receptors were obtained from a woman aged 55-75 years who had recovered from COVID-19.

The V and J genes are TRBV5-4 and TRBJ1-2; 10 bases are shared with TRBD1. The germline V gene encodes CDR1 SGHNT and CDR2 YYREEE (reference sequence). CDR3 size: 16 residues. The trim removed 0 bases at V and 3 bases at J, leaving 5 bases unmatched. CDR3 coding DNA: TGTGCCAGCAGCTTGGGGGGTGGACAGGGGGACTATGGCTACACCTTC. This translates into CASSLGGGQGDYGYTF.

J is TRBJ2-7 and V is TRBV6-1; tentative D call: TRBD1 (5 bases). In germline, CDR1 is MNHNS, CDR2 SASEGT. This CDR3 region has 12 residues. Trimming took 2 bases from V and 5 from J, leaving 7 bases between them. The CDR3 loop is CASSEQGHEQYF. The CDR3 DNA sequence: TGTGCCAGCAGTGAACAGGGCCACGAGCAGTACTTC.

V usage is TRBV6-2 or TRBV6-3 and J usage is TRBJ1-2, with a tentative D call TRBD1 (6 bases). This CDR3 has 13 residues. Germline V gives CDR1 MNHEY, CDR2 SVGEGT. Deletions cut 2 bases from V and 3 bases from J, with 7 bases between. The CDR3, as DNA: TGTGCCAGCAGTTACAACAGGGACTATGGCTACACCTTC. Translated, it gives CASSYNRDYGYTF.

The J gene is TRBJ1-1, the V gene TRBV9; tentatively, D is TRBD1 (5 bases). The CDR3 extends over 16 amino acids. CDR1 SGDLS and CDR2 YYNGEE come from the germline V gene. V lost 3 bases and J 1 base, leaving 16 bases between the germline ends. CDR3 loop: CASSGYGRGENTEAFF. CDR3 in DNA: TGTGCCAGCAGCGGTTATGGAAGGGGTGAGAACACTGAAGCTTTCTTT.

The V gene is TRBV3-1 (or the pseudogene TRBV3-2), the J gene TRBJ2-7, with TRBD1 matching over 7 bases. The CDR3 is 15 amino acids. CDR1 and CDR2 (germline): LGHDT, YNNKEL (reference sequence). The junction had 7 bases not matched to a gene; V was cut back by 4 bases and J by 1 base. The CDR3 DNA reads as TGTGCCAGCAGCCCTGGGACAGCAAGGTCCTACGAGCAGTACTTC. Protein sequence: CASSPGTARSYEQYF.

This clone has a single count. V and J are TRBV5-6 and TRBJ2-2; 7 nucleotides agree with TRBD1. The CDR3 runs 16 residues. Germline CDR1 and CDR2: SGHDT and YYEEEE. J lost 4 bases, V lost 2 bases, and 8 bases had no gene match. The CDR3 coding sequence is TGTGCCAGCAGCTTCATACAGGGGCTGGGCACCGGGGAGCTGTTTTTT. Protein: CASSFIQGLGTGELFF.

The rearrangement links TRBV6-5 to TRBJ1-1; tentatively, D is TRBD1 (6 bases). The CDR3 has 14 residues. V lost 4 bases, J lost 1 base, and 10 bases lay in between. CDR1 and CDR2 from the germline V gene are MNHEY and SVGAGI. The CDR3 spells CASSWKGENTEAFF. The CDR3 DNA sequence: TGTGCCAGCAGTTGGAAGGGGGAGAACACTGAAGCTTTCTTT.

This chain uses TRBV5-5 with TRBJ2-3, with 8 bases that match TRBD1. The junction had 12 bases not matched to a gene; V was cut back by 5 bases and J by 1 base. CDR3 length: 17 residues. Germline V gene sequence: CDR1 SGHKS, CDR2 YYEKEE (reference sequence). In nucleotides, the CDR3 is TGTGCCAGCAGAGGAATCACAGGGGGTCATGGCACAGATACGCAGTATTTT. Translating gives CASRGITGGHGTDTQYF.

This chain uses TRBV5-6 with TRBJ2-5; 7 bases map to TRBD2. CDR3 size: 15 residues. From germline, CDR1 is SGHDT and CDR2 YYEEEE. V dropped 2 bases and J dropped 5; count of bases not matched to a gene: 9. The CDR3 region has the DNA TGTGCCAGCAGCTTCCGACAGCTCGGGGGGGAGACCCAGTACTTC. Translating gives CASSFRQLGGETQYF. The variable domain in full, completed from reference TRBV5-6 and TRBJ2-5, reads DAGVTQSPTHLIKTRGQQVTLRCSPKSGHDTVSWYQQALGQGPQFIFQYYEEEERQRGNFPDRFSGHQFPNYSSELNVNALLLGDSALYLCASSFRQLGGETQYFGPGTRLLVL.

The V gene is TRBV18, the J gene TRBJ2-6, with 7 bases identical to TRBD2. V gave up 1 base and J gave up 1 base; unmatched junction bases: 1. Per the germline V gene, CDR1 is KGHSH and CDR2 is LQKENI. The CDR3 contains 16 residues. CDR3 sequence (DNA): TGTGCCAGCTCACCACGGGGAGGGTCTGGGGCCAACGTCCTGACTTTC. Protein sequence: CASSPRGGSGANVLTF.

This rearrangement joins TRBV2 to TRBJ1-4; 9 positions match TRBD1. V lost 2 bases, J lost 8 bases, and 9 bases stayed unmatched. CDR1 and CDR2 from the germline V gene are SNHLY and FYNNEI. CDR3 size: 16 residues. The CDR3 nucleotides are TGTGCCAGCAGTGAATCTCCGGGACAGGGTGGGGAAAAACTGTTTTTT. Protein: CASSESPGQGGEKLFF.

This clone was recorded once. The rearrangement links TRBV5-1 to TRBJ2-3; 7 bases agree with TRBD2. CDR3 size: 15 residues. V lost 3 bases and J lost 2; bases outside the gene matches: 6. Per the germline V gene, CDR1 is SGHRS and CDR2 is YFSETQ. CDR3 sequence (DNA): TGCGCCAGCAGCTCCCCCGGGACTACCACAGATACGCAGTATTTT. Protein sequence: CASSSPGTTTDTQYF.

The genes are TRBV10-1 and TRBJ2-2; 12 bases map to TRBD1. The CDR3 totals 15 residues. The ends lost 10 bases at V and 2 bases at J; junction bases unmatched: 5. Germline V gene lookup returns CDR1 WNHNN and CDR2 SYGVQD (reference sequence). The CDR3 bases are TGCGCCAACCGTGGGACAGGGGGCAACACCGGGGAGCTGTTTTTT. Protein sequence: CANRGTGGNTGELFF.

The gene calls are TRBV6-6 and TRBJ2-3; 9 positions match TRBD1. The CDR3 covers 15 residues. The germline gives CDR1 MNHNY, CDR2 SVGAGI (reference sequence). V dropped 6 bases and J dropped 0; count of bases not matched to a gene: 4. The DNA of the CDR3 is TGTGCCAGCAGGACCGGGACAGGGAGCACAGATACGCAGTATTTT. This encodes CASRTGTGSTDTQYF.

The chain employs TRBV3-1 (or the pseudogene TRBV3-2) and TRBJ1-3, with TRBD1 as a possible D gene (5 bases). Trimming stripped 4 bases from V and 3 bases from J, with 13 bases between. Germline CDR1 is LGHDT and CDR2 is YNNKEL (reference sequence). This CDR3 spans 15 amino acids. For the CDR3, the DNA is TGTGCCAGCAGCCCCTCTGGGGCGTTTGGAAACACCATATATTTT. As protein: CASSPSGAFGNTIYF.

This chain connects TRBV5-6 to TRBJ1-4, with D unclear. The CDR3 has 13 residues. Germline V CDR1 and CDR2: SGHDT, YYEEEE. V was shortened by 4 bases and J by 8 bases, with 12 bases between the two germline ends. CDR3 in amino acids: CASSRPVQEKLFF. In nucleotides, the CDR3 is TGTGCCAGCAGCCGTCCCGTCCAGGAAAAACTGTTTTTT.

The genes are TRBV10-3 and TRBJ1-1, with D hard to call. CDR1 is ENHRY, CDR2 SYGVKD, per germline. The V gene lost 2 bases and the J gene lost 1 base, with 11 bases spanning the gap. CDR3 length: 15 amino acids. In nucleotides, the CDR3 is TGTGCCATCAGTGAGCTCGGGGTCGGGAACACTGAAGCTTTCTTT. It codes for CAISELGVGNTEAFF.

Note on this clone: The junction departs from the called germline gene at one end, perhaps through a read error. V is TRBV11-3 and J is TRBJ2-4; 7 positions agree with TRBD1. The CDR3 runs to 16 residues. The germline V gene encodes CDR1 SGHNT and CDR2 YENEEA. CDR3 amino acids: CASSLEAGTDKNIQYF. The DNA for the CDR3 is TGTGCCAGCAGCCTAGAAGCCGGGACAGATAAAAACATTCAGTACTTC.

In this sample, this clone turned up a few times. The chain has TRBV5-4 and TRBJ2-1; D is perhaps TRBD2 (5 bases). V lost 0 bases and J lost 7, with 17 bases in between. This CDR3 region has 16 residues. Per the germline V gene, CDR1 is SGHNT and CDR2 is YYREEE (reference sequence). CDR3 DNA sequence: TGTGCCAGCAGCTTGGGCAGTCAGCGGTCTACAAATGAGCAGTTCTTC. Translated: CASSLGSQRSTNEQFF.

This rearrangement joins TRBV6-1 to TRBJ1-1; 11 bases map to TRBD1. CDR3 size: 16 residues. Unmatched junction bases numbered 9, after V lost 4 bases and J lost 5 bases. Per the germline V gene, CDR1 is MNHNS and CDR2 is SASEGT. The CDR3 sequence: CASSGRDRGDQTEAFF. CDR3 DNA: TGTGCCAGCAGTGGCCGGGACAGGGGGGACCAAACTGAAGCTTTCTTT.

The chain has TRBV2 and TRBJ1-3; 7 bases are shared with TRBD1. Germline CDR1 is SNHLY and CDR2 is FYNNEI. The CDR3 length is 14 residues. V trimming: 3 bases; J trimming: 3 bases; junction bases outside the gene matches: 2. The CDR3 loop reads CASSDGQVGNTIYF. The CDR3 DNA reads TGTGCCAGCAGTGACGGACAGGTTGGAAACACCATATATTTT.

The genes are TRBV7-2 and TRBJ1-1; no clear D gene. V shed 2 bases and J shed 9 bases, with 10 bases lying between them. Germline V lookup: CDR1 SGHTA, CDR2 FQGNSA. The CDR3 loop spans 12 amino acids. As DNA, the CDR3 is TGTGCCAGCAGCTTATTTCCCCCTAAAGCTTTCTTT. The encoded protein is CASSLFPPKAFF.

This clone was detected once. This chain links TRBV5-4 with TRBJ2-5; D is possibly TRBD1 (6 bases). There are 14 residues in the CDR3. Deletions cut 1 base from V and 1 base from J, with 8 bases between. The germline CDR1 and CDR2 sequences are SGHNT and YYREEE (reference sequence). In nucleotides, the CDR3 is TGTGCCAGCAGCTTGCAACAGGGCCAAGAGACCCAGTACTTC. Encoded protein: CASSLQQGQETQYF.

This clone came up once. The chain joins TRBV24-1 to TRBJ1-5, with 7 bases aligning to TRBD1. Germline V gene sequence: CDR1 KGHDR, CDR2 SFDVKD. There are 13 residues in the CDR3. With 10 bases clipped from V and 7 bases from J, the junction kept 9 bases outside the gene matches. The CDR3 protein is CATNDRDGQPQHF. DNA for the CDR3: TGTGCCACTAATGACAGGGATGGGCAGCCCCAGCATTTT.

The rearrangement links TRBV2 to TRBJ1-6; D is uncertain. Trimming stripped 9 bases from V and 5 bases from J, with 8 bases between. Germline-derived CDR1 and CDR2 are SNHLY and FYNNEI. The CDR3 consists of 12 residues. In DNA, the CDR3 is TGTGCCAGTGAAGCTCATAATTCACCCCTCCACTTT. This translates into CASEAHNSPLHF.

The chain joins TRBV14 to TRBJ2-2, with D perhaps TRBD1 (5 bases). Per the germline V gene, CDR1 is SGHDN and CDR2 is FVKESK. This CDR3 spans 15 amino acids. The germline V and J ends were trimmed by 2 bases and 0 bases, with 7 bases remaining between them. DNA for the CDR3: TGTGCCAGCAGCCAACAGGGCTCGAACACCGGGGAGCTGTTTTTT. Translated: CASSQQGSNTGELFF.

The V call is TRBV7-2, the J call TRBJ2-1; perhaps TRBD2 as D (6 bases). The V and J ends lost 3 bases and 0 bases respectively, with 9 bases between them. Germline CDR1 is SGHTA and CDR2 is FQGNSA. The CDR3 runs 15 residues. Here the CDR3 DNA reads TGTGCCAGCAGCTTGGCGGGGTCCTCCTACAATGAGCAGTTCTTC. Its translation: CASSLAGSSYNEQFF.

This chain connects TRBV2 to TRBJ1-2, with D possibly matching TRBD1 (6 bases). V was shortened by 8 bases and J by 6 bases, with 22 bases between the two germline ends. CDR1 is SNHLY, CDR2 FYNNEI, per germline. The CDR3 spans 15 residues. CDR3 amino acids: CASSGPGGNRHGYTF. In DNA, the CDR3 is TGTGCCAGCTCGGGGCCGGGGGGCAACAGGCATGGCTACACCTTC. Together with reference TRBV2 and TRBJ1-2, the CDR3 gives the full variable domain: EPEVTQTPSHQVTQMGQEVILRCVPISNHLYFYWYRQILGQKVEFLVSFYNNEISEKSEIFDDQFSVERPDGSNFTLKIRSTKLEDSAMYFCASSGPGGNRHGYTFGSGTRLTVV.

The rearrangement joins TRBV5-1 to TRBJ1-2; maybe TRBD1 (5 bases). Germline values: CDR1 SGHRS, CDR2 YFSETQ. Trimming stripped 4 bases from V and 8 bases from J, with 15 bases between. The CDR3 extends over 13 amino acids. The chain's CDR3 is CASSTLGGEGYTF. In DNA form, the CDR3 reads TGCGCCAGCAGCACACTCGGGGGAGAAGGCTACACCTTC.

The J gene is TRBJ2-2, the V gene TRBV7-6; the D gene is possibly TRBD2 (5 bases). The germline V gene has CDR1 SGHVS and CDR2 FNYEAQ. Trimming removed 4 bases at V and 3 bases at J, with 6 bases between. The CDR3 is 13 amino acids. The CDR3 loop is CASSSRDTGELFF. CDR3 DNA sequence: TGTGCCAGCAGCTCGAGGGACACCGGGGAGCTGTTTTTT.